This TCR beta chain came from a study of blood T cell repertoires in COVID-19. Study-wide background: Collection of acute and convalescent COVID-19 samples took place in the United States, Italy and Spain.

Germline lookup yields CDR1 MRHNA and CDR2 SNTAGT. V lost 9 bases and J lost 0; bases outside the gene matches: 8. The CDR3 has 15 amino acids. Authors' data handling: Counts of nucleated cells, estimated from reference gene primer amplification, were obtained. The assay was immunoSEQ multiplex PCR, and TCRdb's table has in-frame clones only and misses some. The V and J calls and clone size were taken over from that table, and D and trimming were inferred from the DNA. In the table there are about 200,000 clones, roughly 86% of which are singletons. The receptor was derived from a man aged 55 to 70 with acute or convalescent COVID-19. The specimen sequenced was peripheral blood. The chain combines TRBV6-4 with TRBJ1-5; 7 nucleotides align to TRBD1. In DNA, the CDR3 is TGTGCCAGATACCGGGACAGTTATAGCAATCAGCCCCAGCATTTT. Translating gives CARYRDSYSNQPQHF.